The 8 T cell receptor beta chains below come from one sample, sequenced in a study of CD8 T cells in acute hepatitis C reinfection. Findings of the study overall: Overrepresentation in the naive pool did not explain the preferential TRBV04 and TRBV06 usage seen in all groups.

The time point denotes: at least 347 days after estimated infection, following spontaneous clearance. Hepatitis C virus-specific T cells were sequenced directly ex vivo without in vitro expansion. Using immunoSEQ multiplex PCR, the repertoire was profiled, and TCRdb retains in-frame clones only, with some absent. The sample has approximately 200 clones, approximately 60% seen once. The material was HCV NS3-1073 tetramer-sorted CD8+ T cells from PBMCs, obtained at follow-up. The receptor set was obtained from a woman aged 25 to 39 who spontaneously cleared hepatitis C infection.

The J gene is TRBJ2-7, the V gene TRBV4-2; TRBD2 might be the D (7 bases). The CDR3 sequence is 16 residues long. The V end lost 4 bases, the J end lost 2 bases, and 18 bases lay between the germline ends. Germline values: CDR1 LGHNA, CDR2 YNFKEQ. The CDR3 region has the DNA TGTGCCAGCAGCCCCGAGGCGGCGGGGGCCCCCTACGAGCAGTACTTC. This encodes CASSPEAAGAPYEQYF.

The chain recombines TRBV4-2 with TRBJ2-1; 9 bases align to TRBD2. This CDR3 has 17 residues. Germline loops: CDR1 LGHNA, CDR2 YNFKEQ. V gave up 0 bases and J gave up 8 bases; unmatched junction bases: 11. This CDR3 is CASSQEVSAGGGDEQFF. The DNA for the CDR3 is TGTGCCAGCAGCCAAGAGGTCTCAGCGGGAGGTGGCGATGAGCAGTTCTTC.

V gene TRBV4-3 combines with J gene TRBJ1-1; D perhaps matches TRBD1 (6 bases). In germline, CDR1 is LGHNA, CDR2 YSLEER. Trimming removed 2 bases at V and 1 base at J, with 20 bases between. This CDR3 has 18 residues. The CDR3 is CASSQWGAGIGGNTEAFF. In nucleotides, the CDR3 is TGCGCCAGCAGCCAATGGGGGGCAGGGATCGGTGGGAACACTGAAGCTTTCTTT.

This clone was counted a few times. This chain uses TRBV28 with TRBJ1-4; 7 bases are a match to TRBD1. There are 14 residues in the CDR3. The ends lost 5 bases at V and 2 bases at J; junction bases unmatched: 2. Germline values: CDR1 MDHEN, CDR2 SYDVKM. CDR3 sequence reads: CASSMTGTNEKLFF. The CDR3 region has the DNA TGTGCCAGCAGTATGACAGGGACTAATGAAAAACTGTTTTTT.

This clone was seen a few times. The chain links TRBV19 to TRBJ2-7; 8 bases agree with TRBD1. Trimming at V came to 1 base and at J to 3 bases, leaving 20 bases not matched to a gene. Germline CDR1 is LNHDA and CDR2 is SQIVND (reference sequence). CDR3 length: 20 residues. CDR3 DNA: TGTGCCAGTAGTATAGCCACCGGGACAGGAGACCCCCGATTAAACTACGAGCAGTACTTC. Protein product: CASSIATGTGDPRLNYEQYF.

The chain employs TRBV27 and TRBJ2-7; TRBD2 aligns across 10 bases. Trimming at V came to 2 bases and at J to 1 base, leaving 2 bases not matched to a gene. Per germline, CDR1 MNHEY and CDR2 SMNVEV (reference sequence). This CDR3 region has 15 residues. This CDR3 reads CASSLPSGRSYEQYF. The DNA of the CDR3 is TGTGCCAGCAGTTTACCTAGCGGGAGATCCTACGAGCAGTACTTC.

This chain uses TRBV27 with TRBJ2-5, with 10 positions matching TRBD2. The DNA end lines up better with TRBJ2-7; the J call may be wrong. CDR3 length: 15 residues. Germline loops: CDR1 MNHEY, CDR2 SMNVEV (reference sequence). The CDR3 nucleotides read TGTGCCAGCAGTTTACCTAGCGGGAGATCCTACGAGCAGTACTTC. Amino acids: CASSLPSGRSYEQYF.

V gene TRBV12-5 combines with J gene TRBJ2-6; D is perhaps TRBD1 (5 bases). The CDR3 sequence is 18 residues long. V lost 5 bases and J lost 5, with 22 bases in between. CDR1 and CDR2 (germline): LGHNT, FRNRAP. CDR3 DNA: TGTGCTAGTGGTCAGCGCAATGCAGGACAAAGTCGGGCCAACGTCCTGACTTTC. It encodes CASGQRNAGQSRANVLTF.